This T cell receptor (beta chain) was profiled in a study of beta chain features in type 1 diabetes. Across the study: Healthy donors and patients showed comparable age, gender and cell yields.

Broader study findings: Type 1 diabetes patients had TCRB CDR3s that were shorter (moderately but significantly so) in all four CD4+ subsets. For patients and controls alike, PCR might favor shorter templates to the same degree. Patients with type 1 diabetes showed fewer VDJ junction insertions and more deletions. TCRB repertoires of naive, central memory and Treg cells appeared more similar among patients than among healthy donors.

Only a few counts were recorded for this clone. What it binds is unknown. V was shortened by 1 base and J by 10 bases, with 11 bases between the two germline ends. The germline gives CDR1 SGHTA, CDR2 FQGNSA. This CDR3 has 14 amino acids. The isolated RNA, all of it, was reverse transcribed, so expressed TCRB transcripts were what got sequenced. The repertoire was sequenced with immunoSEQ multiplex PCR; TCRdb's copy has only in-frame clones and lacks some. The sample carries approximately 140,000 clones, around 9% recorded once. V usage is TRBV7-2 and J usage is TRBJ1-6; D remains unclear. Sequencing used central memory CD4+ T cells from blood. The source is a man under 40 with type 1 diabetes. CDR3 in DNA: TGTGCCAGCAGCTTAGAACGGGGTGGGTCACCCCTCCACTTT. Translation gives CASSLERGGSPLHF.